This is a list of T cell receptor beta chains from one sample in a study of shared clonotypes between healthy human individuals. Sequencing used immunoSEQ multiplex PCR; TCRdb keeps in-frame clones, though not all of them. Among 800,000 to 1,200,000 clones, 75% to 85% were seen once, and the ten largest hold more than 0.5%. Sequencing input: memory CD4+ T cells from PBMCs. The receptors here all came from a man in his late teens or twenties in good health. Some clones in this sample may be carry-over from other donors' samples. Both conserved end residues are part of each CDR3.

CAWSVGTSGKWETQYF	TRBJ2-5	TRBV30
CASSSWGSTYEQYF	TRBJ2-7	TRBV19
CASSPMGRSGGSYYGYTF	TRBJ1-2	TRBV7-2
CATLAGAAPEQYF	TRBJ2-7	TRBV6-1
CASSLNPWGPYEQYF	TRBJ2-7	TRBV6-5
CASSLTGRNTGELFF	TRBJ2-2	TRBV11-1
CASSPGEHEQYF	TRBJ2-7	TRBV2
CASLTRNTEAFF	TRBJ1-1	TRBV28
CASSSGQGAEAFF	TRBJ1-1	TRBV5-4
CARGDCRGHIQYF	TRBJ2-4	TRBV28
CASSGESLAGELFF	TRBJ2-2	TRBV2
CASSYGLATQYF	TRBJ2-3	TRBV6-6
CATSRDLRTGDYEQYF	TRBJ2-7	TRBV15
CASSSNVAGAGEQYF	TRBJ2-7	TRBV5-1
CASSPTSGGSSYNEQFF	TRBJ2-1	TRBV5-1
CSVATGGNAFF	TRBJ1-1	TRBV29-1
CASSDSGRARTDTQYF	TRBJ2-3	TRBV7-6
CASASDPGQGYNEQFF	TRBJ2-1	TRBV7-9
CASRTQGGGQYF	TRBJ2-7	TRBV19
CASSPGQSTNEKLFF	TRBJ1-4	TRBV7-8
CASSLGGTSTSYNEQFF	TRBJ2-1	TRBV5-1
CATRREAPNEKLFF	TRBJ1-4	TRBV28
CASRKFTGDPEAFF	TRBJ1-1	TRBV5-8
CATSRAGGRATGELFF	TRBJ2-2	TRBV15
CASRTGQGGIEQYF	TRBJ2-7	TRBV2
CSARDRTEAFF	TRBJ1-1	TRBV20-1
CAWSVSGGRYEQYF	TRBJ2-7	TRBV30
CASSRRNDQPQHF	TRBJ1-5	TRBV19
CASSYLGDTQYF	TRBJ2-3	TRBV6-5
CASSPSGTVTGELFF	TRBJ2-2	TRBV19
CASSQTGLNTGELFF	TRBJ2-2	TRBV9
CSVGQGGTEAFF	TRBJ1-1	TRBV29-1
CASSRTSGTPWAEQFF	TRBJ2-1	TRBV14
CASSKTYRTGGELFF	TRBJ2-2	TRBV27
CASSLEFVGRGYNEQFF	TRBJ2-1	TRBV11-2
CASSVTGTSGIYEQYF	TRBJ2-7	TRBV7-2
CASSLGGAPGKPQHF	TRBJ1-5	TRBV27
CASSPTGTSDVTQYF	TRBJ2-3	TRBV9
CASSTGDLYSGNTIYF	TRBJ1-3	TRBV7-2
CSVSPGTNTYEQYF	TRBJ2-7	TRBV29-1
CASSPRGVTDTQYF	TRBJ2-3	TRBV7-9
CASIEFRGGGNEQFF	TRBJ2-1	TRBV28
CASPHPPQHF	TRBJ1-5	TRBV12-1
CASSPGAGGYETQYF	TRBJ2-5	TRBV7-7
CASRQGRRELFF	TRBJ2-2	TRBV7-3
CASSPDRGDYGYTF	TRBJ1-2	TRBV2
CASSQQGQGDYGYTF	TRBJ1-2	TRBV5-1
CASKPGTGNSPLHF	TRBJ1-6	TRBV6-1
CASSLDPGRTGELFF	TRBJ2-2	TRBV5-1
CASSVRDRYNEQFF	TRBJ2-1	TRBV6-1
CASSLGDFLITEAFF	TRBJ1-1	TRBV5-1
CASSPGTGRAPNF	TRBJ2-7	TRBV5-8